The entry that follows covers one T cell receptor beta chain sequence. The germline CDR1 and CDR2 sequences are DFQATT and SNEGSKA (reference sequence). This CDR3 spans 11 amino acids. V shed 5 bases and J shed 7 bases, with 8 bases lying between them. This sample stems from a study of T cell changes during pregnancy in multiple sclerosis. The repertoire was sequenced with immunoSEQ multiplex PCR; TCRdb's copy has only in-frame clones and lacks some. The sample yields around 50,000 clones, about nine tenths seen once. The sequences come from CD4+ T cells from peripheral blood mononuclear cells, collected after pregnancy. The V and J genes are TRBV20-1 and TRBJ1-4, with a possible D match to TRBD1 (5 bases). The source is a female donor in good health, enrolled as a control in a pregnancy study. CDR3 in amino acids: CSAGRGEKLFF. The CDR3, as DNA: TGCAGTGCTGGAAGGGGTGAAAAACTGTTTTTT.